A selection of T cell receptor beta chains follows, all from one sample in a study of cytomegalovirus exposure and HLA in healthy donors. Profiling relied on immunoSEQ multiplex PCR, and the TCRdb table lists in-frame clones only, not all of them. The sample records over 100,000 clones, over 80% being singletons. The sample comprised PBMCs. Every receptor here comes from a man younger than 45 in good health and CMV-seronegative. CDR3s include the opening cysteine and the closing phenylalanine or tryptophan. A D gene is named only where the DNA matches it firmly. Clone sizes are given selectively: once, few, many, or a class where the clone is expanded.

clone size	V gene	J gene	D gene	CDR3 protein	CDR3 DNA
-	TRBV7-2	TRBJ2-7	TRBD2	CASSRKASGAPYEQYF	TGTGCCAGCAGCAGAAAGGCTAGCGGGGCCCCCTACGAGCAGTACTTC
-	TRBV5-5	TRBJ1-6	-	CASSLDPGVNSPLHF	TGTGCCAGCAGCTTGGATCCAGGGGTAAATTCACCCCTCCACTTT
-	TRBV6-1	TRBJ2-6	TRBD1	CASSRQGANVLTF	TGTGCCAGCAGTAGACAGGGTGCCAACGTCCTGACTTTC
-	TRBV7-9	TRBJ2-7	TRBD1	CASSLGARDSTYEQYF	TGTGCCAGCAGCTTAGGTGCCAGGGACAGCACCTACGAGCAGTACTTC
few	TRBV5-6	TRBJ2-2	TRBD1	CASSPKGASTYGTGELFF	TGTGCCAGCAGCCCCAAGGGGGCCAGCACCTATGGGACCGGGGAGCTGTTTTTT
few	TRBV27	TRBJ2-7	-	CASSLYLGHLYEQYF	TGTGCCAGCAGTTTATATCTCGGACACCTCTACGAGCAGTACTTC
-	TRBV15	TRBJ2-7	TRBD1	CATSRGQGASYEQYF	TGTGCCACCAGCAGAGGTCAGGGGGCTTCCTACGAGCAGTACTTC
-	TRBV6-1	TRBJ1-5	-	CASRTGVAQHF	TGTGCCAGCAGGACGGGGGTGGCCCAGCATTTT
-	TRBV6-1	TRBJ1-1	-	CASNRRAPEAFF	TGTGCCAGCAATCGGAGGGCGCCTGAAGCTTTCTTT
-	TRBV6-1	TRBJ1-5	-	CASSEGRTGNQPQHF	TGTGCCAGCAGTGAAGGAAGGACTGGCAATCAGCCCCAGCATTTT
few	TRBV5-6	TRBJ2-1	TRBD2	CASSLAAGGRNEQFF	TGTGCCAGCAGCTTGGCGGCGGGGGGTCGCAATGAGCAGTTCTTC
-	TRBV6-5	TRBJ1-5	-	CASSGSRLNQPQHF	TGTGCCAGCAGCGGGTCTAGATTAAATCAGCCCCAGCATTTT
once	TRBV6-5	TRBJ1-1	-	CASSYQTGNTEAFF	TGTGCCAGCAGTTACCAGACAGGAAACACTGAAGCTTTCTTT
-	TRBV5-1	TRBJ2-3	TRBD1	CASSLGQGATTTDTQYF	TGCGCCAGCAGCCTAGGACAGGGGGCAACCACAACAGATACGCAGTATTTT
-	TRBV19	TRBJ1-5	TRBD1	CASNKDRTLQPQHF	TGTGCCAGTAATAAGGACAGGACCCTTCAGCCCCAGCATTTT
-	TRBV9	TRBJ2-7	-	CASSATRDTYEQYF	TGTGCCAGCAGCGCCACCCGGGACACCTACGAGCAGTACTTC
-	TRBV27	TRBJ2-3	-	CASSNSIPGTDTQYF	TGTGCCAGCAGTAACAGTATACCGGGCACAGATACGCAGTATTTT
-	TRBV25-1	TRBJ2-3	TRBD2	CASSEWGGGNTDTQYF	TGTGCCAGCAGTGAATGGGGCGGGGGAAACACAGATACGCAGTATTTT
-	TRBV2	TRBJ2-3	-	CASRVLGGYGTDTQYF	TGTGCCAGCAGGGTCTTGGGGGGTTATGGCACAGATACGCAGTATTTT
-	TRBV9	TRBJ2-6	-	CASSPSSGANGLTF	TGTGCCAGCAGCCCAAGCTCTGGGGCCAACGGCCTGACTTTC
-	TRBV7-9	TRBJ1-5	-	CAVGTYSNQPQHF	TGTGCCGTCGGGACATATAGCAATCAGCCCCAGCATTTT
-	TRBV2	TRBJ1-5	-	CASSEVTSNQPQHF	TGTGCCAGCAGTGAAGTGACAAGCAATCAGCCCCAGCATTTT
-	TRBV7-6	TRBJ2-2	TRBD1	CASSLSRGHSGELFF	TGTGCCAGCAGCTTAAGCAGGGGGCATTCCGGGGAGCTGTTTTTT
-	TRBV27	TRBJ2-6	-	CASSLSVASGANVLTF	TGTGCCAGCAGTTTATCTGTGGCCAGTGGGGCCAACGTCCTGACTTTC
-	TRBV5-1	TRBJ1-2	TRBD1	CASSGGTGSGYGYTF	TGCGCCAGCAGCGGAGGGACAGGGTCGGGCTATGGCTACACCTTC
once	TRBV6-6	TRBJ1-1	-	CASSTSDSRTEAFF	TGTGCCAGCAGTACCTCGGACAGTCGCACTGAAGCTTTCTTT
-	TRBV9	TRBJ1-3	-	CASSFHSGIGNTIYF	TGTGCCAGCAGCTTCCACTCAGGAATCGGAAACACCATATATTTT
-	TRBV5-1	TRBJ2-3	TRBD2	CASSLAGRGGPDTQYF	TGCGCCAGCAGCTTGGCGGGGCGGGGGGGCCCAGATACGCAGTATTTT
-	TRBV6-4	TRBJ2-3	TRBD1	CASSGTGGSTDTQYF	TGTGCCAGCAGTGGGACAGGGGGCAGCACAGATACGCAGTATTTT
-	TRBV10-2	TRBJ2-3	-	CASSESGGGTDTQYF	TGCGCCAGCAGTGAGTCAGGGGGGGGCACAGATACGCAGTATTTT
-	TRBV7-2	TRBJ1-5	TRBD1	CASSLGEEGQGLFNQPQHF	TGTGCCAGCAGCTTAGGAGAGGAGGGACAGGGTCTCTTCAATCAGCCCCAGCATTTT
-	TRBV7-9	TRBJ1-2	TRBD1	CASSPDREYYGYTF	TGTGCCAGCAGCCCCGACAGGGAGTACTATGGCTACACCTTC
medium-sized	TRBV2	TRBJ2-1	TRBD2	CASSYSGLAGVYNEQFF	TGTGCCAGCAGTTACTCCGGACTAGCGGGGGTGTACAATGAGCAGTTCTTC
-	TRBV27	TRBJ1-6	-	CASSPPGSYNSPLHF	TGTGCCAGCAGCCCTCCCGGCTCCTATAATTCACCCCTCCACTTT
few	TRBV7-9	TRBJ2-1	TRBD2	CASSLEDGAGVYNEQFF	TGTGCCAGCAGCTTAGAGGATGGAGCGGGGGTCTACAATGAGCAGTTCTTC
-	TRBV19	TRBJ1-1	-	CASSVLGVPNTEAFF	TGTGCCAGTAGTGTCCTCGGGGTACCCAACACTGAAGCTTTCTTT
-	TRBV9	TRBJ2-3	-	CASSVGGADTQYF	TGTGCCAGCAGCGTAGGCGGAGCAGATACGCAGTATTTT
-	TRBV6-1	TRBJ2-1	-	CASSDVENNEQFF	TGTGCCAGCAGTGACGTGGAGAACAATGAGCAGTTCTTC
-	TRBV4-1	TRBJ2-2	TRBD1	CASSPDRGEAGELFF	TGCGCCAGCAGCCCCGACAGGGGGGAGGCCGGGGAGCTGTTTTTT
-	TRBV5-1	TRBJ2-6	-	CASSLGPGVSGANVLTF	TGCGCCAGCAGCTTGGGGCCAGGCGTCTCTGGGGCCAACGTCCTGACTTTC